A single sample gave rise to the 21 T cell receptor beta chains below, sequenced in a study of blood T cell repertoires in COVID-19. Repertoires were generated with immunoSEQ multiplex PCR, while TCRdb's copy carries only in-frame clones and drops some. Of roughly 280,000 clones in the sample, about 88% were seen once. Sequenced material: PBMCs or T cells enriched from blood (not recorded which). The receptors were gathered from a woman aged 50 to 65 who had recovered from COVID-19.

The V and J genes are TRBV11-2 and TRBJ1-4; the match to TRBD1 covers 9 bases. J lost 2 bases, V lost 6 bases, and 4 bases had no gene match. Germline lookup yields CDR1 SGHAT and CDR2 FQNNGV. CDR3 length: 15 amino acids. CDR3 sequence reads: CASSTTGGTNEKLFF. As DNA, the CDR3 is TGTGCCAGCAGTACTACAGGGGGCACTAATGAAAAACTGTTTTTT.

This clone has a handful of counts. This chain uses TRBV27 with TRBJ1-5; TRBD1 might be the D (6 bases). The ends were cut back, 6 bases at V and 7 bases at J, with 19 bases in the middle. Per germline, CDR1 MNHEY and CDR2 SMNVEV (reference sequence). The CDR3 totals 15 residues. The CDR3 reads CASRKEGTTGQPQHF. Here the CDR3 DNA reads TGTGCCAGCAGGAAAGAAGGGACAACGGGACAGCCCCAGCATTTT.

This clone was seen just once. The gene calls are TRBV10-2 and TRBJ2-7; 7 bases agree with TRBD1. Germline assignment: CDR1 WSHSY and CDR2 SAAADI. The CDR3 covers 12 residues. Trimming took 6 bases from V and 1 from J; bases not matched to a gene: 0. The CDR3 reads CASRDRSYEQYF. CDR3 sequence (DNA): TGCGCCAGCAGGGACAGGTCCTACGAGCAGTACTTC.

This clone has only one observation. CDR3 sequence reads: CASSDLGQGAFF. In nucleotides, the CDR3 is TGTGCCAGCAGTGACCTAGGACAGGGAGCTTTCTTT. The chain is built from TRBV6-1 and TRBJ1-1, with 8 bases matching TRBD1. Per the germline V gene, CDR1 is MNHNS and CDR2 is SASEGT. The CDR3 contains 12 residues. Unmatched junction bases numbered 4, after V lost 3 bases and J lost 10 bases.

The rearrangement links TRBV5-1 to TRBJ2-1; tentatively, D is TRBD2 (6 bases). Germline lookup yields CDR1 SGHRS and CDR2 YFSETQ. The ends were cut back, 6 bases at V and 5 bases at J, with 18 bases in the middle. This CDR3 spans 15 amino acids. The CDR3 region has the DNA TGCGCCAGCATAGAACTGGCGGGAACGGACAATGAGCAGTTCTTC. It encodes CASIELAGTDNEQFF.

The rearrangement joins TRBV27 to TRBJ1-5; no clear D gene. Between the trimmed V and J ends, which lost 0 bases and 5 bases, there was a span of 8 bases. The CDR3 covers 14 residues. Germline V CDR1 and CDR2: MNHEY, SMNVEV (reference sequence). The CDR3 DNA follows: TGTGCCAGCAGTTTATCAACAGCGGATCAGCCCCAGCATTTT. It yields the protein CASSLSTADQPQHF.

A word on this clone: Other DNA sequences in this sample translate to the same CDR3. Written as DNA, the CDR3 is TGTGCCTGGAGTGTAGGGACAGGGGACGAGCAGTACTTC. Its protein is CAWSVGTGDEQYF. V is TRBV30 and J is TRBJ2-7; 10 nucleotides align to TRBD1. Per the germline V gene, CDR1 is GTSNPN and CDR2 is SVGIG (reference sequence). CDR3 length: 13 residues. V lost 0 bases and J lost 5; bases outside the gene matches: 1.

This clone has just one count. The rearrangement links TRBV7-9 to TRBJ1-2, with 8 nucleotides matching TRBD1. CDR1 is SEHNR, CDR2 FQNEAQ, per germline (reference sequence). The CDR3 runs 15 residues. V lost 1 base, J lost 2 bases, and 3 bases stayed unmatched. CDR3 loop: CASSLDGQGNYGYTF. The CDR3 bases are TGTGCCAGCAGCTTAGATGGACAGGGAAACTATGGCTACACCTTC.

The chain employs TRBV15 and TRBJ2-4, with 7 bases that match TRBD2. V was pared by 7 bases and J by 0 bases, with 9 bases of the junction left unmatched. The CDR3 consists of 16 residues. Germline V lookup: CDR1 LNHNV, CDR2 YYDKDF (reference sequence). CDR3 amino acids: CATTLLAGVAKNIQYF. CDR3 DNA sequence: TGTGCCACCACCCTTCTGGCGGGAGTAGCCAAAAACATTCAGTACTTC.

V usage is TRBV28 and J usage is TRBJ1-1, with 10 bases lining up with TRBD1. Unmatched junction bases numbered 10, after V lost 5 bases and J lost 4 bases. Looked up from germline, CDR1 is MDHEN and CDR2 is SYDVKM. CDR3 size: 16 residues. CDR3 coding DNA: TGTGCCAGCAGTACCCCCCCGGGACAGGGGAGCACTGAAGCTTTCTTT. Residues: CASSTPPGQGSTEAFF.

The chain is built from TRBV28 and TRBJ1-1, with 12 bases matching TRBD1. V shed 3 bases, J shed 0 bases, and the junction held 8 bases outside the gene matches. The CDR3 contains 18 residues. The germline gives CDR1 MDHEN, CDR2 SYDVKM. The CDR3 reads CASSFPGTGGVMNTEAFF. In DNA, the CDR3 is TGTGCCAGCAGTTTCCCAGGGACAGGGGGCGTAATGAACACTGAAGCTTTCTTT.

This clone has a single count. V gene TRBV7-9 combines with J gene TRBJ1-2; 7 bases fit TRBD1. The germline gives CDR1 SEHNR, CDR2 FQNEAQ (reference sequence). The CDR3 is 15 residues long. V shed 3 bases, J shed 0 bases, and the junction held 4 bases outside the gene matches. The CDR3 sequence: CASSLGQTANYGYTF. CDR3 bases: TGTGCCAGCAGCTTGGGACAGACAGCTAACTATGGCTACACCTTC. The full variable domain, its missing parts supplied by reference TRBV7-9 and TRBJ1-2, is DTGVSQNPRHKITKRGQNVTFRCDPISEHNRLYWYRQTLGQGPEFLTYFQNEAQLEKSRLLSDRFSAERPKGSFSTLEIQRTEQGDSAMYLCASSLGQTANYGYTFGSGTRLTVV.

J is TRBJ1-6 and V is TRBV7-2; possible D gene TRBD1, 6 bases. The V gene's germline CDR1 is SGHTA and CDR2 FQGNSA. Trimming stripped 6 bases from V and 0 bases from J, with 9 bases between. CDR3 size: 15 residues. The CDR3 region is CASRLDSSYNSPLHF. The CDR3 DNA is TGTGCCAGCAGGCTGGACAGCTCCTATAATTCACCCCTCCACTTT.

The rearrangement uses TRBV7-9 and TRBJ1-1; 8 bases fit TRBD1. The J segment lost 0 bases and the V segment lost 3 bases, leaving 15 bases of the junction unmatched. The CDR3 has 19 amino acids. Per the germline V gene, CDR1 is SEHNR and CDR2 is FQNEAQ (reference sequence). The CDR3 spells CASSFTPRGGRGLNTEAFF. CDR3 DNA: TGTGCCAGCAGCTTCACCCCTCGGGGAGGCAGGGGGCTGAACACTGAAGCTTTCTTT.

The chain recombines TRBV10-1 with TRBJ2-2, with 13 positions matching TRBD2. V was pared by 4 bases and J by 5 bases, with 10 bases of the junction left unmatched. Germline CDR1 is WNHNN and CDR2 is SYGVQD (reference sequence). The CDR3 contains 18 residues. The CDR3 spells CASSGTGTSGIFTGELFF. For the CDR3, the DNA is TGCGCCAGCAGTGGTACCGGGACTAGCGGGATTTTTACCGGGGAGCTGTTTTTT.

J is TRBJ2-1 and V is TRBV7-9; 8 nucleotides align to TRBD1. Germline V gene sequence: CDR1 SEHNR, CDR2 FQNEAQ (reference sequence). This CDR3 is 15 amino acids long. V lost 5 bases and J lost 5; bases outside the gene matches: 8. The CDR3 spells CASSGRTGFHNEQFF. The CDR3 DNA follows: TGTGCCAGCAGCGGCCGGACAGGGTTCCACAATGAGCAGTTCTTC.

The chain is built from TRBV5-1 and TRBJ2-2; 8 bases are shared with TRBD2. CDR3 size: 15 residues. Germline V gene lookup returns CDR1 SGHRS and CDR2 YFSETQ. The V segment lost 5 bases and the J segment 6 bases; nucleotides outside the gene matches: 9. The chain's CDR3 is CASSRLAGDPGELFF. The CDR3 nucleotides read TGCGCCAGCAGTAGGCTAGCGGGCGACCCCGGGGAGCTGTTTTTT.

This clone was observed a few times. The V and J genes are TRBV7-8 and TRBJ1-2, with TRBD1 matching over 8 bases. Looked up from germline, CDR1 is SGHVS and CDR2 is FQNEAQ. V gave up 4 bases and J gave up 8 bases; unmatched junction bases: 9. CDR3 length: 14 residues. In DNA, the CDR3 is TGTGCCAGCAGCTCGAAGACAGGGGCGGAGGGCTACACCTTC. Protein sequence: CASSSKTGAEGYTF.

CDR3 DNA: TGTGCCAGCAGCCAATCGTCCCGGGGCAATGAGCAGTTCTTC. It yields the protein CASSQSSRGNEQFF. The chain joins TRBV4-2 to TRBJ2-1; possible D gene TRBD2, 5 bases. Germline CDR1 reads LGHNA; CDR2 reads YNFKEQ. Trimming took 2 bases from V and 6 from J, leaving 11 bases between them. The CDR3 spans 14 residues.

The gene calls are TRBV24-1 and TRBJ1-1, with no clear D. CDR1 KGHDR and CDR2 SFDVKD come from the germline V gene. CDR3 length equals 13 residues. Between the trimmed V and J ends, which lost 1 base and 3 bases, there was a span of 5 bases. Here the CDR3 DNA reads TGTGCCACCAGTGATTTCAGGCACACTGAAGCTTTCTTT. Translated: CATSDFRHTEAFF.

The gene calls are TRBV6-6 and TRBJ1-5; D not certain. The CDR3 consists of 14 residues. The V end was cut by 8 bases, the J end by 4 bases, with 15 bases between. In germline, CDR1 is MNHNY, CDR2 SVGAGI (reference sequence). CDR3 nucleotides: TGTGCCAGCTACGACCGGGGTCCAAATCAGCCCCAGCATTTT. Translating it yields CASYDRGPNQPQHF.